This T cell receptor (beta chain) was sequenced for a study of Graves' ophthalmopathy and Graves' hyperthyroidism. General observations from the study: Also, most clonotypes expanded in the thyroid above 0.001 frequency appeared in blood.

This clonotype was recorded a few times. The antigen is undetermined. The study amplified TCR beta CDR3 regions using RNA transcripts. In the first round, RT-PCR was carried out with HTBI primers, and a multiplex PCR formed the second round. Via MiXCR, TCRdb re-called the multiplex PCR reads, giving one row per CDR3 protein. The sample yields 400,000 or so distinct CDR3 sequences, 15% seen once. Ophthalmopathy not arising within 18 months of follow-up defined hyperthyroidism as stable. Among the exclusions were patients with other autoimmune diseases, uncontrolled infections, pregnancy or lactation. The diagnosis was founded upon clinical symptoms, serum thyroxine, TRAb, thyroid ultrasound and orbital computed tomography. This clonotype was sampled from a woman between 18 and 30 years old with stable Graves' hyperthyroidism. The specimen sequenced was peripheral blood.

In DNA, the CDR3 is TGTGCCAGCTCTCCTCGGCGGCCCGAGGGAGAAAAACTGTTTTTT. Residues: CASSPRRPEGEKLFF. The rearrangement links TRBV18 to TRBJ1-4; D gene unclear. Germline CDR1 KGHSH, CDR2 LQKENI. The CDR3 length is 15 residues. V was cut by 6 bases and J by 8 bases, with 19 bases left in between.